The entry that follows covers one TCR beta chain sequence. No antigen is known for it. The record originates from a study of blood T cells in healthy people across ages. Study context: When template switching was applied, about one barcoded beta molecule was captured per two T cells. General study findings and limits: Per-million-T-cell TCR beta diversity fell roughly linearly with age.

A sample-barcoded 5' primer and a J-beta primer mix were used in a second PCR of roughly 7 to 11 cycles. Every cDNA molecule bore a tag from a template-switch adaptor containing 12 random nucleotides. Per-sample output comprised a minimum of 2.5 million paired-end reads containing CDR3. TCRdb itself ran the 5' RACE reads through MiXCR, one entry per CDR3 protein. The sample has approximately 800,000 distinct CDR3 sequences, roughly 60% seen once. The ends lost 3 bases at V and 8 bases at J; junction bases unmatched: 8. CDR3 length: 15 amino acids. The germline V gene encodes CDR1 SGHTA and CDR2 FQGNSA.

Sequenced input: blood. The sequence was obtained from a man aged 25 to 40 in good health. This chain links TRBV7-2 with TRBJ2-1, with 9 bases identical to TRBD2. The CDR3 region is CASSFEAGGIDEQFF. The CDR3 coding sequence is TGTGCCAGCAGCTTTGAAGCGGGAGGTATCGATGAGCAGTTCTTC.